The 2 T cell receptor beta chains in this list originate from one sample, sequenced in a study of cytomegalovirus exposure and HLA in healthy donors. The PCR employed 60 Vbeta primers together with 13 Jbeta primers. Generated by immunoSEQ multiplex PCR, the TCRdb table keeps only in-frame clones and is missing some. This sample's table reports some 23,000 clones. Specimen: PBMCs. The receptors originated from a male donor in good health and CMV-seropositive.

The chain links TRBV6-5 to TRBJ1-6; TRBD1 matches at 10 bases. From germline, CDR1 is MNHEY and CDR2 SVGAGI. The CDR3 covers 16 residues. V dropped 0 bases and J dropped 13; count of bases not matched to a gene: 9. The CDR3 DNA sequence: TGTGCCAGCAGTTACTCCGGGACAGGGGATTGGTCGCCCCTCCACTTT. The encoded protein is CASSYSGTGDWSPLHF.

The rearrangement uses TRBV6-5 and TRBJ2-7; 8 nucleotides align to TRBD2. The CDR3 length is 15 residues. Germline V gene sequence: CDR1 MNHEY, CDR2 SVGAGI. Losses at the gene ends were 6 bases for V and 0 bases for J; bases not matched to a gene: 7. CDR3 DNA: TGTGCCAGCAGGGACGTTCGGGGGGGCTCCTACGAGCAGTACTTC. Amino acid sequence: CASRDVRGGSYEQYF.